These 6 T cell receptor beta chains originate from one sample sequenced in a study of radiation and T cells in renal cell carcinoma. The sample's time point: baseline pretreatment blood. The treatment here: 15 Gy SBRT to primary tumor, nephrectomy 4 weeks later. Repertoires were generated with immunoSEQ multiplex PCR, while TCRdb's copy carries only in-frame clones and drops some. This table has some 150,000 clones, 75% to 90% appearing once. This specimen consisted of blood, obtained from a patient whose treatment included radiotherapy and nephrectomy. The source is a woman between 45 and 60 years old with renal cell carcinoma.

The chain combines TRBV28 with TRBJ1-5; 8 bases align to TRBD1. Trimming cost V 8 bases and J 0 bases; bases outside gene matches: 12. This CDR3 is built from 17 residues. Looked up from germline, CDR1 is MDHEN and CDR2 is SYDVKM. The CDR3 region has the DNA TGTGCCAGCCTCATTCAGACAGGGGACCCTAGCAATCAGCCCCAGCATTTT. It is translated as CASLIQTGDPSNQPQHF.

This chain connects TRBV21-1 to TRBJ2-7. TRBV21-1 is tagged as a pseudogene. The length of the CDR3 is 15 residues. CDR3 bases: TGTGCCAGCAGCAAAGTGACCCTATACAACGGCGAGCAGTACTTC. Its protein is CASSKVTLYNGEQYF.

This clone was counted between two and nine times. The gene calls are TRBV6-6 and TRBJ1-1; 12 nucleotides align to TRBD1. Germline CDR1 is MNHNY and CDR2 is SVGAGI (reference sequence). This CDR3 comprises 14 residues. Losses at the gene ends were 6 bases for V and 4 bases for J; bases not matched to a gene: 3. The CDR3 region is CASSWGQGATEAFF. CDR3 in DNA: TGTGCCAGCAGCTGGGGACAGGGGGCCACTGAAGCTTTCTTT.

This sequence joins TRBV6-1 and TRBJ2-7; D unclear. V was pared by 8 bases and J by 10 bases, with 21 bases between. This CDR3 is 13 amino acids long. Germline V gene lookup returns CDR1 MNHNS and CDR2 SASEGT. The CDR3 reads CASRDLGGAPQYF. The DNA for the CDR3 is TGTGCCAGCCGAGACCTAGGCGGAGCGCCCCAGTACTTC.

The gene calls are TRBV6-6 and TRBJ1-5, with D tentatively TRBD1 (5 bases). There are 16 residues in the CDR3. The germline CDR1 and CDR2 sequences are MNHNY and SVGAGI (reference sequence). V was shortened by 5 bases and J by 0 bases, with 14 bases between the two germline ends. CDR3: CASSQLRDVSNQPQHF. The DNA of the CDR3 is TGTGCCAGCAGTCAACTGAGGGACGTTAGCAATCAGCCCCAGCATTTT.

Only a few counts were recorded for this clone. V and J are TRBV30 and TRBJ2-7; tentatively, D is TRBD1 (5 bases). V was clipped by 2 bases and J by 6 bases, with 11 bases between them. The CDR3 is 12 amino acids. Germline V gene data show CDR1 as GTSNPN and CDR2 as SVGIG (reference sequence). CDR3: CAWSRGFSEQYF. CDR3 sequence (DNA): TGTGCCTGGAGTAGGGGTTTTAGCGAGCAGTACTTC.